This T cell receptor (beta chain) originates from a study of a mutant IDH1 vaccine in newly diagnosed glioma (dated by TCRdb to about 2021). For the study in its entirety: Eight vaccinations were administered to patients in weeks 1, 3, 5, 7, 11, 15, 19 and 23, corresponding to visits V03 through V10. Of the approximately 30 treated patients, approximately 60% were male and approximately 38% were female, and a mean age of roughly 40 years was recorded. Vaccination started 4-6 weeks after radiotherapy alone, or was given together with temozolomide cycles in the groups whose treatment included chemotherapy. Prior to enrollment, patients had been given standard therapy consisting of radiotherapy alone, temozolomide alone, or radiochemotherapy with temozolomide, with the combination given to most patients. Longitudinal TCRB deep sequencing was done for roughly 23 treated patients, wherever samples were available for exploratory analyses. Peripheral blood samples were drawn at six visits, namely V03 (baseline), V05, V07, V10, V12 and V13. General study outcomes and caveats: Pseudoprogression seemed to be unrelated to changes in the top peripheral T cell clonotypes found by TCRB sequencing. Vaccine-induced immune responses across multiple MHC alleles were detected in approximately 93% of patients. PBMC samples for TCRB deep sequencing were selected based on availability. According to the authors, sample limitations meant that analyses of patient blood samples could not be reproduced.

Interpreted using the paper, the time point label stands for: week 5, during vaccination. Every vaccine dose consisted of 300 ug of a 20-mer mutant IDH1 peptide in Montanide, administered subcutaneously together with topical imiquimod. Donors had newly diagnosed WHO grade 3 or 4 IDH1-mutant astrocytomas with loss of nuclear ATRX. The samples were drawn from NOA16, a multicentre, single-arm, open-label phase I trial in Germany that tested a mutant IDH1 peptide vaccine in humans for the first time. Genomic DNA for TCRB sequencing was extracted from EDTA blood using the DNeasy Blood and Tissue Kit. About this clone itself: This clone's antigen is unknown. No clone much larger than this one lies a single base away; base qualities are absent.

To prepare the library, the immunoSEQ multiplex PCR assay was applied. Rearranged TCR beta chain sequences were amplified with the hsTCRB Kit following the manufacturer's protocol. Sequencing of TCRB libraries was carried out on an Illumina MiSeq. Under the source paper's analysis protocol: The proprietary platform of the kit vendor was used for demultiplexing, trimming and gene mapping. TCRdb took this table from immuneACCESS and kept in-frame rearrangements with V and J called. Such tables lack part of the clones; where checked against another copy, unresolved V genes explain under half of the gap, and the rest is unexplained. V and J calls and clone size come straight from that table; D and trimming were deduced from the DNA. In this sample the table shows about 36,000 clones, more than 80% of which occur a single time. Of the sample, about 12% is held by the ten largest clones. Trimmed from V: 0 bases; trimmed from J: 1 base; junction bases lacking a gene match: 5. The germline V gene (reference sequence) sets CDR1 to SGHNT and CDR2 to YYREEE. The cysteine opens and the phenylalanine closes a CDR3 of 17 amino acids. Kept here is only the CDR3 DNA, which spans 51 bases and is read in frame from base 1.

The starting material was PBMCs, obtained from a glioma patient whose treatment included an IDH1 peptide vaccine. This receptor chain uses TRBV5-4 and TRBJ2-3, and TRBD2 matches 10 of the central bases. The clonotype originates from a man aged 45-65 years with glioma. The CDR3 region has the sequence CASSLGSGRGGTDTQYF. Read as DNA, the sequence is TGTGCCAGCAGCTTGGGGAGCGGGAGGGGGGGCACAGATACGCAGTATTTT.